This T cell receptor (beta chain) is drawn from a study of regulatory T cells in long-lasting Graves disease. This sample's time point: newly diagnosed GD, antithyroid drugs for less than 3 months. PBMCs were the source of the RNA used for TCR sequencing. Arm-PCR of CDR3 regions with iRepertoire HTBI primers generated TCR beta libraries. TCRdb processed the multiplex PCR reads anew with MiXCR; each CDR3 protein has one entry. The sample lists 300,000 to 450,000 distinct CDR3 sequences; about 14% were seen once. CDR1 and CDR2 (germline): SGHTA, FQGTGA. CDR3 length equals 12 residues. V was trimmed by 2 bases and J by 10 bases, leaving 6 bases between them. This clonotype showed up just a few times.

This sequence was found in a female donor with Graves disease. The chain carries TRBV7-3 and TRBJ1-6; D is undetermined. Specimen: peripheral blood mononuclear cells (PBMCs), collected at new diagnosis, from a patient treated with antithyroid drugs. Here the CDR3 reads CASSLGYSPLHF. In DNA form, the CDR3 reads TGTGCCAGCAGCTTAGGGTACTCACCCCTCCACTTT.